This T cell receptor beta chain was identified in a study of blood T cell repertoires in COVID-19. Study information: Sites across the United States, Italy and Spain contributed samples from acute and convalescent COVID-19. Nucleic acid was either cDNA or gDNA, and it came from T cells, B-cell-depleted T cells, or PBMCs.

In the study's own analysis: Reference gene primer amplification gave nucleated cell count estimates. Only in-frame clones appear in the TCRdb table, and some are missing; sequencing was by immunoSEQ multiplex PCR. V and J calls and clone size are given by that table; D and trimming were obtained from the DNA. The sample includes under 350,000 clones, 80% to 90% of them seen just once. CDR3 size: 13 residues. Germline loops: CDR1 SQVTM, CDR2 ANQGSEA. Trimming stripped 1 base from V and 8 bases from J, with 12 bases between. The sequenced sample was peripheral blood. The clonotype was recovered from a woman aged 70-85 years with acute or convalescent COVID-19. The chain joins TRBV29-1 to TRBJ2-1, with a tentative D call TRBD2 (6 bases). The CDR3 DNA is TGCAGCGTTGAAGTGGGGGGAGGCTATGAGCAGTTCTTC. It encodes CSVEVGGGYEQFF.